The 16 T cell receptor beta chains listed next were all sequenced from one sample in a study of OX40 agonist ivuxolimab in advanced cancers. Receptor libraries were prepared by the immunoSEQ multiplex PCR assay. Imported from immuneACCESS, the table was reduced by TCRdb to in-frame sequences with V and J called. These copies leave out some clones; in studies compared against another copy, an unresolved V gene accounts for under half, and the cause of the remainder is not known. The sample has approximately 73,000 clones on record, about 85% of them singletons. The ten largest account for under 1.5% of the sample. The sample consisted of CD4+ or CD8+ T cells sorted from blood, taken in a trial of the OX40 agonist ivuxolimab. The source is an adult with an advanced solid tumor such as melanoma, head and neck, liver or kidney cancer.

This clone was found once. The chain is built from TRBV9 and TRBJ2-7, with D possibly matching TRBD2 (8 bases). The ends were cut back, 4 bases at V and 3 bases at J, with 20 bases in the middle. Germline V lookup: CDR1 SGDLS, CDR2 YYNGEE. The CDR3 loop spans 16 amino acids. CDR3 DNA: TGTGCCAGCAGCCCCCAGGGGGGGGCGGGGGGCTACGAGCAGTACTTC. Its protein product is CASSPQGGAGGYEQYF.

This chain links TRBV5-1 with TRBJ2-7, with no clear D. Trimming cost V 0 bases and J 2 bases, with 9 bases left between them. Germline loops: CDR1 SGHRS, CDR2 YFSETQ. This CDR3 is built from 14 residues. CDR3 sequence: CASSLEAAAYEQYF. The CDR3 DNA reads TGCGCCAGCAGCTTGGAGGCGGCGGCCTACGAGCAGTACTTC.

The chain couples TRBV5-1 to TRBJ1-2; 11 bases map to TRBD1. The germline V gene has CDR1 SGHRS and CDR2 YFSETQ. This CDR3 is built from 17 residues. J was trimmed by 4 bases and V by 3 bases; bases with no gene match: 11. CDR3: CASSSSRTGGSPYGYTF. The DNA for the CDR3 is TGCGCCAGCAGCTCCTCTCGGACAGGGGGCTCACCCTATGGCTACACCTTC.

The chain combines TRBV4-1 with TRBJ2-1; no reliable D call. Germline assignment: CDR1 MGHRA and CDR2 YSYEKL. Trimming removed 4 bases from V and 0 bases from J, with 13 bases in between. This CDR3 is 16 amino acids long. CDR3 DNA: TGCGCCAGCAGCCCCCAACCAACCGGCTCCTACAATGAGCAGTTCTTC. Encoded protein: CASSPQPTGSYNEQFF.

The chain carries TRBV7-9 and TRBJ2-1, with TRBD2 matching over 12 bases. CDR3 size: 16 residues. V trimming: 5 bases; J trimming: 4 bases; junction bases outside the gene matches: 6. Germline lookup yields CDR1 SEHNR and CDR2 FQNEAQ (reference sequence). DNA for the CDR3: TGTGCCAGCAGCGCTGCTGGACTAGCGGGGTACAATGAGCAGTTCTTC. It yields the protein CASSAAGLAGYNEQFF.

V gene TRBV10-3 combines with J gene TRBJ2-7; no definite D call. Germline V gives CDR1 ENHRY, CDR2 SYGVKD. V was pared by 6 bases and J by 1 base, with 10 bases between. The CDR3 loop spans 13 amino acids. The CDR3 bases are TGTGCCATCAGCCCTCGGCAGTCCTACGAGCAGTACTTC. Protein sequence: CAISPRQSYEQYF.

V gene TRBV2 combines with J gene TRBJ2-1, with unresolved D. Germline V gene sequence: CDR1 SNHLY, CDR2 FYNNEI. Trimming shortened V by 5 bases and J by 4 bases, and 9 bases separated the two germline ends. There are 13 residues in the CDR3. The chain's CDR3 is CASSIGWYNEQFF. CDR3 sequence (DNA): TGTGCCAGCAGTATAGGCTGGTACAATGAGCAGTTCTTC.

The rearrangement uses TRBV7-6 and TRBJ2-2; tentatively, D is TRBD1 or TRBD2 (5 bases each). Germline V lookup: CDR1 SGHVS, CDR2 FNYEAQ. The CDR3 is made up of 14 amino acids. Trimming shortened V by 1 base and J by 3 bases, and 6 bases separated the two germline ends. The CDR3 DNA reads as TGTGCCAGCAGCTTAGGGGGGTACACCGGGGAGCTGTTTTTT. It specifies CASSLGGYTGELFF.

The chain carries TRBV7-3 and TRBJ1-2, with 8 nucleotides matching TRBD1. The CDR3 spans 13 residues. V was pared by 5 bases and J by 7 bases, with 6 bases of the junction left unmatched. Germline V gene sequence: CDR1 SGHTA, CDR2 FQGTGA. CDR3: CASSKRQGTGYTF. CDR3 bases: TGTGCCAGCAGCAAAAGACAGGGGACTGGCTACACCTTC.

CDR3 DNA sequence: TGCGCCAGCAGCGTGGGACAGGGATCAGATACGCAGTATTTT. The encoded protein is CASSVGQGSDTQYF. The chain carries TRBV5-1 and TRBJ2-3, with 9 bases lining up with TRBD1. Per germline, CDR1 SGHRS and CDR2 YFSETQ. The CDR3 loop spans 14 amino acids. With 4 bases clipped from V and 4 bases from J, the junction kept 4 bases outside the gene matches.

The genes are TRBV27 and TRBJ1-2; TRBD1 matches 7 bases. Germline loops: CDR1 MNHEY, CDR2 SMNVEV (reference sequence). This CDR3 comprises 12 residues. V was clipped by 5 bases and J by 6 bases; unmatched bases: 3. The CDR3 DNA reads TGTGCCAGCAGTAAGACAGGGAATGGCTACACCTTC. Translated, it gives CASSKTGNGYTF.

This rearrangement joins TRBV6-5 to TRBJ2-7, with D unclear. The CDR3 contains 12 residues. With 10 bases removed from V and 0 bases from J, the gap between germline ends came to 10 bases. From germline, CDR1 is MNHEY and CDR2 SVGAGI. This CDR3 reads CATRTGSYEQYF. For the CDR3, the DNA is TGTGCCACCCGGACCGGCTCCTACGAGCAGTACTTC.

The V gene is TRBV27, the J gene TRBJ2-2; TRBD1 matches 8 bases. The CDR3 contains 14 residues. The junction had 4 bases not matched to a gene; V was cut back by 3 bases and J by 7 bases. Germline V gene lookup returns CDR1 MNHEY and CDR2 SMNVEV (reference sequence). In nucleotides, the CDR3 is TGTGCCAGCAGTTTCCAGGGGGCTAACGGGGAGCTGTTTTTT. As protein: CASSFQGANGELFF.

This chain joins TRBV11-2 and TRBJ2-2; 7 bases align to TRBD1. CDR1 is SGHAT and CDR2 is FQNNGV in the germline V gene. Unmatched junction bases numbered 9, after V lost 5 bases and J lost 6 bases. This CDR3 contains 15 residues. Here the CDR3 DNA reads TGTGCCAGCAGCGAGACAGGGACGGTGCCCGGGGAGCTGTTTTTT. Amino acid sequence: CASSETGTVPGELFF.

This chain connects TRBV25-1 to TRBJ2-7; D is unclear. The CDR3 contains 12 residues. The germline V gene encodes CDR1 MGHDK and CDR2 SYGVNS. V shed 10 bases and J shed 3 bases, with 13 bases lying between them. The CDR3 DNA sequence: TGTGCCACGAGGACGGAAAGCTACGAGCAGTACTTC. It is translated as CATRTESYEQYF.

CDR3 residues: CASSAREEGQVNTGELFF. The CDR3 region has the DNA TGTGCCAGCAGCGCCCGGGAGGAGGGACAGGTCAACACCGGGGAGCTGTTTTTT. The rearrangement links TRBV5-4 to TRBJ2-2, with a weak D call TRBD1 (8 bases). The length of the CDR3 is 18 residues. The germline V gene encodes CDR1 SGHNT and CDR2 YYREEE (reference sequence). V lost 4 bases and J lost 2, with 21 bases in between.